This T cell receptor (beta chain) comes out of a study of CD8 T cells in Susac syndrome. Study-wide findings and caveats: Clonal expansion was absent from the CD4+ T cell repertoires in Susac syndrome.

TEMRA cells were enriched by FACS, while CD8+ and CD4+ T cells were obtained through a negative isolation that was performed magnetically. V dropped 7 bases and J dropped 1 base, with 10 bases sitting between them. The V gene's germline CDR1 is SNHLY and CDR2 FYNNEI. The CDR3 runs 13 residues. A remark on this clonotype: Antigen unknown.

RNA, at about 0.5 to 1 ug, was reverse transcribed with random hexamers. In TCRdb, the immunoSEQ multiplex PCR reads were re-called with MiXCR into one record per CDR3 protein. Of 200,000 to 300,000 distinct CDR3 sequences in the sample, about 96% are singletons; the top ten hold approximately 0.094%. Source material: CD4+ T cells from PBMCs. This TCR came from a human donor with Susac syndrome. The chain combines TRBV2 with TRBJ1-2; D possibly corresponds to TRBD1 (6 bases). The CDR3 coding sequence is TGTGCCAGCATCAGGGGCCTTAACTATGGCTACACCTTC. Amino acid sequence: CASIRGLNYGYTF. Using reference TRBV2 and TRBJ1-2 for the parts outside the CDR3, the full variable domain is EPEVTQTPSHQVTQMGQEVILRCVPISNHLYFYWYRQILGQKVEFLVSFYNNEISEKSEIFDDQFSVERPDGSNFTLKIRSTKLEDSAMYFCASIRGLNYGYTFGSGTRLTVV.